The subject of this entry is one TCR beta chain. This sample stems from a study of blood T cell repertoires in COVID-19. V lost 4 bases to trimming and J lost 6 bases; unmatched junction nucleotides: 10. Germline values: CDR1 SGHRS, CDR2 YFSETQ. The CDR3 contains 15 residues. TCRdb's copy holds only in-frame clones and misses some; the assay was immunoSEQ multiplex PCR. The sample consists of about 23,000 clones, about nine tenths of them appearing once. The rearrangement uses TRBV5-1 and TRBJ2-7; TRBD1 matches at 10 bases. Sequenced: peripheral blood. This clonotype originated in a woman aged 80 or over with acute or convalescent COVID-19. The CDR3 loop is CASSQGQGPLGEQYF. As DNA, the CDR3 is TGCGCCAGCAGCCAGGGACAGGGGCCGCTCGGCGAGCAGTACTTC.